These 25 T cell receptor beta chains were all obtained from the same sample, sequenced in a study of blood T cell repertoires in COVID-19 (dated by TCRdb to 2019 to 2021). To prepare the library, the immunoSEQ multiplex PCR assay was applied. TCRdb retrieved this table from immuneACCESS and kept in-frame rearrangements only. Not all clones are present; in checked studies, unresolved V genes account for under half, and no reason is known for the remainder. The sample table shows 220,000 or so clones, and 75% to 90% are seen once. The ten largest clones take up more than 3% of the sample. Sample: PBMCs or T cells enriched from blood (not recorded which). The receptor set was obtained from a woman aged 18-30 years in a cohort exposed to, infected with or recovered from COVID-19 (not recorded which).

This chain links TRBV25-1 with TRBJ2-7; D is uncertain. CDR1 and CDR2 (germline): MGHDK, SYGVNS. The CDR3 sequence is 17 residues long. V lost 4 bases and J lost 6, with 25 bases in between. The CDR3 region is CASSARDGYPSEREQYF. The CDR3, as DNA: TGTGCCAGCAGTGCCCGAGACGGGTACCCCTCCGAGCGCGAGCAGTACTTC.

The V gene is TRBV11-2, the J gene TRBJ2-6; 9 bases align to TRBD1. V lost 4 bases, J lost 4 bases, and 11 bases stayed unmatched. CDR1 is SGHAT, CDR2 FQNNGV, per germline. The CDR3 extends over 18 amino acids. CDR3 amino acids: CASSSGGTGRTGANVLTF. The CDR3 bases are TGTGCCAGCAGCTCAGGGGGGACAGGGCGTACCGGGGCCAACGTCCTGACTTTC.

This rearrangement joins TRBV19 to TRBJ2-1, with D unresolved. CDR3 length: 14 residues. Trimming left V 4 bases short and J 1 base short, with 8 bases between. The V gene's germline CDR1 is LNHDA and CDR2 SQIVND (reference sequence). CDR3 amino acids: CASSSQISYNEQFF. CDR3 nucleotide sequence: TGTGCCAGTAGTAGTCAGATTTCCTACAATGAGCAGTTCTTC. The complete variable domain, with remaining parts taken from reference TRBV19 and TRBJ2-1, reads DGGITQSPKYLFRKEGQNVTLSCEQNLNHDAMYWYRQDPGQGLRLIYYSQIVNDFQKGDIAEGYSVSREKKESFPLTVTSAQKNPTAFYLCASSSQISYNEQFFGPGTRLTVL.

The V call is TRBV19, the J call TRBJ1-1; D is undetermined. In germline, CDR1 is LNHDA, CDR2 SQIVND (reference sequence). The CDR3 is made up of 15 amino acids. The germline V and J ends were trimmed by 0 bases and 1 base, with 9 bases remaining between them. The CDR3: CASSIDRGANTEAFF. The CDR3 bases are TGTGCCAGTAGTATAGATCGGGGTGCGAACACTGAAGCTTTCTTT.

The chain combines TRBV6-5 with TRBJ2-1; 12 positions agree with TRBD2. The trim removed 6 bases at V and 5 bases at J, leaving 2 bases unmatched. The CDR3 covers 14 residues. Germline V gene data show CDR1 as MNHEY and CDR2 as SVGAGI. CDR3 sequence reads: CASSGLAGNNEQFF. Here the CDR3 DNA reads TGTGCCAGCAGCGGACTAGCGGGAAACAATGAGCAGTTCTTC.

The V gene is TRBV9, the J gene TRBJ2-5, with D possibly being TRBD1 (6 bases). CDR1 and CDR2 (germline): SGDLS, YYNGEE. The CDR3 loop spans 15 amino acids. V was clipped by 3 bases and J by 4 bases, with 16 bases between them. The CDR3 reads CASSATQGYGETQYF. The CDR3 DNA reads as TGTGCCAGCAGCGCTACACAGGGCTATGGAGAGACCCAGTACTTC.

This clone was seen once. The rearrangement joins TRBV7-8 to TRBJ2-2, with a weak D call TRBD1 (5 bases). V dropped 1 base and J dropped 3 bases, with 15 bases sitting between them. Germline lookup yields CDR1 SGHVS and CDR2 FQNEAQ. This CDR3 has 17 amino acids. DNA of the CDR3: TGTGCCAGCAGCTTAGATCAAGTTCAGGGTGACACCGGGGAGCTGTTTTTT. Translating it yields CASSLDQVQGDTGELFF.

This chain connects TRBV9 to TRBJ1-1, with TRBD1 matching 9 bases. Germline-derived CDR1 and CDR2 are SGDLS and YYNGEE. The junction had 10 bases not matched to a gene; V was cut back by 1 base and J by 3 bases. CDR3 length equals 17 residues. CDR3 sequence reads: CASSVLPGQGIHTEAFF. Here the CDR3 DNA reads TGTGCCAGCAGCGTATTACCGGGACAGGGTATACACACTGAAGCTTTCTTT.

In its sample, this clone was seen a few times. The CDR3, as DNA: TGTGCCAGCAGATCGACAGGGGAAGAAAAACTGTTTTTT. Translation: CASRSTGEEKLFF. The V gene is TRBV6-5, the J gene TRBJ1-4; TRBD1 aligns across 8 bases. There are 13 residues in the CDR3. Losses at the gene ends were 6 bases for V and 8 bases for J; bases not matched to a gene: 5. CDR1 is MNHEY and CDR2 is SVGAGI in the germline V gene.

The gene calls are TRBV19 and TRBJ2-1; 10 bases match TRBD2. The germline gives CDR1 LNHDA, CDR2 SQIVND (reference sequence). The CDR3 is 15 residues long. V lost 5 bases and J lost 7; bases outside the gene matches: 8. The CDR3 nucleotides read TGTGCCAGTAGTCCATTAGCGGGAGGCTCGAATGAGCAGTTCTTC. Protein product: CASSPLAGGSNEQFF.

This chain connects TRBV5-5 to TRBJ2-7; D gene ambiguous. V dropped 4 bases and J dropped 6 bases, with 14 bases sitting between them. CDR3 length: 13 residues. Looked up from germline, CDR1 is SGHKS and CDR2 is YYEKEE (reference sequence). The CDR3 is CASSTTDFLEQYF. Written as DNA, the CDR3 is TGTGCCAGCAGCACGACTGATTTCCTCGAGCAGTACTTC.

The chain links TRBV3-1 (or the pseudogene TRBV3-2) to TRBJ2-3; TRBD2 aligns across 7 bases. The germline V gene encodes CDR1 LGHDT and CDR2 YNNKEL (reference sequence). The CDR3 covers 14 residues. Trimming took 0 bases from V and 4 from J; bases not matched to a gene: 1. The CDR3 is CASSQDRGADTQYF. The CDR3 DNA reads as TGTGCCAGCAGCCAAGATCGGGGGGCAGATACGCAGTATTTT.

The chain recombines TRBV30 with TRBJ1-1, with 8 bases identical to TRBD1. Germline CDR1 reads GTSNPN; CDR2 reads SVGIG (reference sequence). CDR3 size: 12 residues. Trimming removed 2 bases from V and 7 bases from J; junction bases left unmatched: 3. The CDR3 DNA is TGTGCCTGGAGTAGGACAGGGCTTGAAGCTTTCTTT. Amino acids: CAWSRTGLEAFF.

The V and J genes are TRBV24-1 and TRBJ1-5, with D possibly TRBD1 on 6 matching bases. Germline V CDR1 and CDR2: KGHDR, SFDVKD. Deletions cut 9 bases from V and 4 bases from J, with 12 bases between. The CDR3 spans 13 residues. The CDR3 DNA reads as TGTGCCACCGCGGGGGGCGGGAATCAGCCCCAGCATTTT. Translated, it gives CATAGGGNQPQHF.

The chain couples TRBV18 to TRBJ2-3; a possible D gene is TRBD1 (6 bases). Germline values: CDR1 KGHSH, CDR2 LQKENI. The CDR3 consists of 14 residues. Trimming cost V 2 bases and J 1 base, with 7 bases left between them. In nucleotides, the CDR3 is TGTGCCAGCTCACCATGGACAGGCACAGATACGCAGTATTTT. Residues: CASSPWTGTDTQYF.

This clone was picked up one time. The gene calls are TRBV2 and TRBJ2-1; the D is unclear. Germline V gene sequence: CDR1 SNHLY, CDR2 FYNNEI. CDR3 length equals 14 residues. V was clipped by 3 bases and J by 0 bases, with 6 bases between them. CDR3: CASSDSSSYNEQFF. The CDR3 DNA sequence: TGTGCCAGCAGTGACTCCAGCTCCTACAATGAGCAGTTCTTC.

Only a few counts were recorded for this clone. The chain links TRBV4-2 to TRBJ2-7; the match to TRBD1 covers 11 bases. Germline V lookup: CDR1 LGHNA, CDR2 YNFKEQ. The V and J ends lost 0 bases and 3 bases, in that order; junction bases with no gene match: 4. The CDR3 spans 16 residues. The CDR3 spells CASSQESGTGGYEQYF. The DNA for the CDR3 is TGTGCCAGCAGCCAAGAGTCCGGGACAGGGGGCTACGAGCAGTACTTC.

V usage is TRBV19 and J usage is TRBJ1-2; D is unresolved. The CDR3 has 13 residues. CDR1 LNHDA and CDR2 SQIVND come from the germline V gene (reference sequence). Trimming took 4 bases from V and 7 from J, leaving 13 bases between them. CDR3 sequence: CASSTNYAVGYTF. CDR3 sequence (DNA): TGTGCCAGTAGTACTAACTACGCGGTTGGCTACACCTTC.

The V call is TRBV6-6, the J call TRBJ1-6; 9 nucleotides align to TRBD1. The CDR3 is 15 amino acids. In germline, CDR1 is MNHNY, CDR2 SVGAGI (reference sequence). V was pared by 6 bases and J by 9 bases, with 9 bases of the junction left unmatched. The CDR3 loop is CASRLQGASVSPLHF. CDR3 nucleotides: TGTGCCAGCAGACTACAGGGGGCCTCGGTTTCACCCCTCCACTTT.

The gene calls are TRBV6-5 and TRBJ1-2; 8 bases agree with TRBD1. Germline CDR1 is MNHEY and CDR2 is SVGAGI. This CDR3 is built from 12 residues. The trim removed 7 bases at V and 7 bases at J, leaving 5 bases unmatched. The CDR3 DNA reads TGTGCCAGCACCGACAGGGGAGGTGGCTACACCTTC. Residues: CASTDRGGGYTF.

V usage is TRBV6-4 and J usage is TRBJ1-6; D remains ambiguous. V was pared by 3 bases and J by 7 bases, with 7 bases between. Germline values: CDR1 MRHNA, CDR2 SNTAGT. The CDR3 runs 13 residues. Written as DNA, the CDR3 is TGTGCCAGCAGTGAAAACATCAATTCACCCCTCCACTTT. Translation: CASSENINSPLHF.

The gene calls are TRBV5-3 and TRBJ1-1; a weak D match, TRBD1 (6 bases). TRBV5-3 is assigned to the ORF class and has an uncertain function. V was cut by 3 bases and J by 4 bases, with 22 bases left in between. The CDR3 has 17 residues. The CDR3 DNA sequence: TGTGCCAGAAGCTCGCCGTCCCTGACAGGTTTGGGCACTGAAGCTTTCTTT. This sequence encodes CARSSPSLTGLGTEAFF.

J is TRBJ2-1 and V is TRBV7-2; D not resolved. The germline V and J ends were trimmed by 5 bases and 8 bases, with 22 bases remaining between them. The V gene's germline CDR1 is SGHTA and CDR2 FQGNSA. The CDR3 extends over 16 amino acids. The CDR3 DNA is TGTGCCAGCAGCGCCACCCCGGTAGCTTCTGCCTATGAGCAGTTCTTC. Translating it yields CASSATPVASAYEQFF.

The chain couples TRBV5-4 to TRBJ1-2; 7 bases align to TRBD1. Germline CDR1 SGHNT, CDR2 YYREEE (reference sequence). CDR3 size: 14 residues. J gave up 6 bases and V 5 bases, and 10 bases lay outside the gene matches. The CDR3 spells CASRQTGRMDGYTF. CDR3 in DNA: TGTGCCAGCAGACAGACAGGGAGGATGGATGGCTACACCTTC.

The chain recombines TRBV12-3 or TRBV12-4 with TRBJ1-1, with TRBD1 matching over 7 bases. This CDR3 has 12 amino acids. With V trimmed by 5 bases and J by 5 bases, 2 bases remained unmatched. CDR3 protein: CASSPDRTEAFF. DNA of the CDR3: TGTGCCAGCAGTCCGGACAGGACTGAAGCTTTCTTT.